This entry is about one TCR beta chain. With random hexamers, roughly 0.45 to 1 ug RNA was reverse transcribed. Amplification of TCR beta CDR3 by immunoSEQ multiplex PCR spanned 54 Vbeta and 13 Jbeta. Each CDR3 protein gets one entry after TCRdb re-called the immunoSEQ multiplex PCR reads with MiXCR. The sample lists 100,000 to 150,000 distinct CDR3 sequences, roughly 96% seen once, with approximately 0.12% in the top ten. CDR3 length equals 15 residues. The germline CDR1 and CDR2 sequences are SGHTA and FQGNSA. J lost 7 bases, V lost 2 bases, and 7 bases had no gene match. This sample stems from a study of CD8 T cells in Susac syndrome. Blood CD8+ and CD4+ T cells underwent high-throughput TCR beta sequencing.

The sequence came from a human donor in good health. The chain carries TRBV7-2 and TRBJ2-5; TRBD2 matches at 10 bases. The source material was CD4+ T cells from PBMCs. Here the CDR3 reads CASSLSSGRVRTQYF. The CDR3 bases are TGTGCCAGCAGCTTATCAAGCGGGAGGGTCAGGACCCAGTACTTC.